This entry concerns a single TCR beta chain. As handled by the study authors: Estimated nucleated cell counts came from reference gene primer amplification. TCRdb keeps only in-frame clones here, not all; method: immunoSEQ multiplex PCR. V and J calls and clone size are copied from that table; D and trimming were computed from the DNA. Here the sample spans around 130,000 clones, about three quarters being singletons. This entry belongs to a study of blood T cell repertoires in COVID-19. About the study: Specimens from acute and convalescent COVID-19 originated in the United States, Italy and Spain.

Trimming pared 0 bases from V and 2 bases from J, leaving 10 bases between. In germline, CDR1 is GTSNPN, CDR2 SVGIG (reference sequence). The CDR3 is 14 amino acids. This receptor was taken from a man aged 50-60 years with acute or convalescent COVID-19. The chain employs TRBV30 and TRBJ2-5; D is ambiguous. The sequencing sample was made of peripheral blood. For the CDR3, the DNA is TGTGCCTGGAGTGTTGTGGCAGGACAAGAGACCCAGTACTTC. It yields the protein CAWSVVAGQETQYF.